Included here is one T cell receptor beta chain sequence, with context. Germline V gene sequence: CDR1 SGHTA, CDR2 FQGNSA. This CDR3 is built from 16 residues. The J segment lost 2 bases and the V segment lost 5 bases, leaving 9 bases of the junction unmatched. As processed by the authors: Nucleated cell counts were estimated from reference gene primer amplification. The assay was immunoSEQ multiplex PCR, and TCRdb's table has in-frame clones only and misses some. V and J calls and clone size are given by that table; D and trimming were obtained from the DNA. The sample yields fewer than 600,000 clones, roughly nine tenths seen once. This entry is derived from a study of blood T cell repertoires in COVID-19. In the study overall: Samples representing acute and convalescent COVID-19 were sourced from the United States, Italy and Spain. PBMCs, B-cell-depleted T cells, or T cells provided the cDNA or gDNA that made up the material.

Seattle's cohort entered during active infection and was followed longitudinally. The chain links TRBV7-2 to TRBJ2-7; 10 nucleotides match TRBD1. What was sequenced was peripheral blood. The sequence came from a man aged 18 to 29 with COVID-19, enrolled during active disease. The DNA for the CDR3 is TGTGCCAGCAGCGTCCCCAGGGGGACAGGGGCCTACGAGCAGTACTTC. It codes for CASSVPRGTGAYEQYF. The entire variable domain, with the rest obtained from reference TRBV7-2 and TRBJ2-7, is as follows: GAGVSQSPSNKVTEKGKDVELRCDPISGHTALYWYRQSLGQGLEFLIYFQGNSAPDKSGLPSDRFSAERTGGSVSTLTIQRTQQEDSAVYLCASSVPRGTGAYEQYFGPGTRLTVT.